This TCR beta chain is drawn from a study of blood T cell repertoires in COVID-19. The wider study: PBMCs, B-cell-depleted T cells, or T cells provided the cDNA or gDNA that made up the material.

This clone appeared once. The protocol was immunoSEQ multiplex PCR, while the TCRdb copy is restricted to in-frame clones and leaves out a portion. The sample has nearly 400,000 clones, roughly 91% seen once. Residents of about two dozen US areas, aged 18 to 89 years, made up the participants. Researchers sorted participants into cohorts using their self-reported clinical history. The source of this sequence is a woman aged 25 to 39 who had recovered from COVID-19. The sequencing input was PBMCs or T cells enriched from blood (not recorded which).

The CDR3 loop reads CASSPGQEQFF. The CDR3 nucleotides read TGTGCCAGCAGTCCGGGACAGGAGCAGTTCTTC. This sequence joins TRBV9 and TRBJ2-1, with TRBD1 matching over 7 bases. CDR1 is SGDLS and CDR2 is YYNGEE in the germline V gene. V was pared by 5 bases and J by 10 bases, with 3 bases of the junction left unmatched. The CDR3 extends over 11 amino acids.